This TCR beta chain is from a study of shared clonotypes between healthy human individuals. CDR1 and CDR2 (germline): MNHNS, SASEGT. This CDR3 contains 14 residues. V lost 0 bases to trimming and J lost 6 bases, with 9 bases between them. The DNA input per sorted-subset replicate PCR was roughly 0.2 ug, corresponding to 30,000 or so T cell genomes. Sequencing was performed with immunoSEQ multiplex PCR; in TCRdb, only in-frame clones are kept and a portion is missing. The sample lists about 990,000 clones; approximately 80% were seen once. Turning to this clone: No antigen is known for it.

Study-level results: Researchers sampled blood only, noting tissue repertoires likely differ. Owing to a small donor count, the genetic and exposure-history diversity represented was limited.

This clonotype originated in a man in his late teens or twenties in good health. Some clones in this sample may be carry-over from other donors' samples. The rearrangement joins TRBV6-1 to TRBJ1-5, with unresolved D. The sample taken for sequencing was memory CD4+ T cells from PBMCs. Subset defined: CD45RA-negative fraction. CDR3 bases: TGTGCCAGCAGTGAAGCATCCCTTTTTCAGCCCCAGCATTTT. It codes for CASSEASLFQPQHF.